The 31 T cell receptor beta chains presented below share a single source sample, sequenced in a study of cytomegalovirus exposure and HLA in healthy donors. PCR primers comprised 60 Vbeta and 13 Jbeta primers. Here immunoSEQ multiplex PCR was the method, and the copy in TCRdb shows in-frame clones only, minus some. The data contain 150,000 to 200,000 clones, 60% to 85% of them seen just once; the ten biggest clones take up 0.95% to 1.4%. Specimen: PBMCs. These receptors were taken from a woman aged 35 to 49 in good health and CMV-seronegative.

The chain is built from TRBV19 and TRBJ1-4, with TRBD1 matching over 7 bases. With 7 bases clipped from V and 4 bases from J, the junction kept 9 bases outside the gene matches. CDR1 and CDR2 from the germline V gene are LNHDA and SQIVND (reference sequence). The CDR3 consists of 15 residues. As DNA, the CDR3 is TGTGCCAGTACCAACGATCGACAGGGTAATGAAAAACTGTTTTTT. Protein: CASTNDRQGNEKLFF.

This clone was seen a few times. This chain uses TRBV7-2 with TRBJ2-7; 9 bases are shared with TRBD2. Losses at the gene ends were 2 bases for V and 4 bases for J; bases not matched to a gene: 3. CDR3 length: 14 residues. Germline V CDR1 and CDR2: SGHTA, FQGNSA. The CDR3 coding sequence is TGTGCCAGCAGCTTACTAGCGGGACTTTACGAGCAGTACTTC. Its protein product is CASSLLAGLYEQYF.

In this sample, this clone turned up a few times. The chain is built from TRBV5-1 and TRBJ1-3; TRBD1 matches 8 bases. This CDR3 is built from 16 residues. V lost 4 bases, J lost 0 bases, and 6 bases stayed unmatched. Germline loops: CDR1 SGHRS, CDR2 YFSETQ. Here the CDR3 DNA reads TGCGCCAGCAGCGGGAGCACAGGGGGCTCTGGAAACACCATATATTTT. Translation: CASSGSTGGSGNTIYF.

The chain recombines TRBV4-1 with TRBJ1-2; the D gene is possibly TRBD1 (6 bases). The V end lost 0 bases, the J end lost 6 bases, and 11 bases lay between the germline ends. CDR1 and CDR2 from the germline V gene are MGHRA and YSYEKL. The CDR3 contains 14 residues. The chain's CDR3 is CASSQEAQGNGYTF. The CDR3 DNA reads as TGCGCCAGCAGCCAAGAAGCACAGGGCAATGGCTACACCTTC.

The chain couples TRBV7-2 to TRBJ1-5; D is possibly TRBD1 (5 bases). Trimming removed 1 base at V and 0 bases at J, with 13 bases between. This CDR3 has 17 amino acids. CDR1 is SGHTA and CDR2 is FQGNSA in the germline V gene. CDR3 sequence: CASSLVPGQYSNQPQHF. In DNA, the CDR3 is TGTGCCAGCAGCTTAGTACCAGGGCAGTATAGCAATCAGCCCCAGCATTTT.

The chain carries TRBV11-3 and TRBJ1-1, with 8 bases identical to TRBD1. With 5 bases clipped from V and 8 bases from J, the junction kept 4 bases outside the gene matches. CDR3 length: 12 amino acids. Germline V gene data show CDR1 as SGHNT and CDR2 as YENEEA. For the CDR3, the DNA is TGTGCCAGCAGCCCTGGACAGGGCGAAGCTTTCTTT. Encoded protein: CASSPGQGEAFF.

This clone was seen a few times. V and J are TRBV2 and TRBJ2-1; no definite D call. The V gene lost 4 bases and the J gene lost 4 bases, with 17 bases spanning the gap. The CDR3 totals 16 residues. Germline CDR1 is SNHLY and CDR2 is FYNNEI. The CDR3, as DNA: TGTGCCAGCAGTGGAGGAGAGACTTGGCTTTACAATGAGCAGTTCTTC. It is translated as CASSGGETWLYNEQFF.

The CDR3 sequence is CASSLAAGGPYNEQFF. The CDR3 DNA reads as TGTGCCAGCAGCTTAGCGGCGGGAGGACCCTACAATGAGCAGTTCTTC. The J gene is TRBJ2-1, the V gene TRBV7-2, with TRBD2 matching 8 bases. J gave up 2 bases and V 0 bases, and 3 bases lay outside the gene matches. CDR1 is SGHTA and CDR2 is FQGNSA in the germline V gene. CDR3 length: 16 residues.

The chain links TRBV2 to TRBJ2-1; TRBD2 matches 8 bases. Germline CDR1 SNHLY, CDR2 FYNNEI. With 6 bases clipped from V and 8 bases from J, the junction kept 3 bases outside the gene matches. The CDR3 totals 12 residues. The CDR3 region is CASRTTSDEQFF. CDR3 nucleotide sequence: TGTGCCAGCAGGACGACTAGCGATGAGCAGTTCTTC.

J is TRBJ2-1 and V is TRBV30; TRBD2 matches at 14 bases. In germline, CDR1 is GTSNPN, CDR2 SVGIG (reference sequence). Germline trimming cut 4 bases from V and 7 bases from J; bases unmatched to any gene: 6. The CDR3 sequence is 15 residues long. CDR3 nucleotides: TGTGCCTGGACCTTCGGGACTAGCGGGAGAAATGAGCAGTTCTTC. This sequence encodes CAWTFGTSGRNEQFF. Based on the CDR3 plus reference TRBV30 and TRBJ2-1, the full variable domain is SQTIHQWPATLVQPVGSPLSLECTVEGTSNPNLYWYRQAAGRGLQLLFYSVGIGQISSEVPQNLSASRPQDRQFILSSKKLLLSDSGFYLCAWTFGTSGRNEQFFGPGTRLTVL.

The chain combines TRBV30 with TRBJ2-5, with D tentatively TRBD1 (6 bases). Trimming removed 3 bases from V and 1 base from J, with 12 bases in between. Germline values: CDR1 GTSNPN, CDR2 SVGIG (reference sequence). This CDR3 region has 14 residues. This CDR3 is CAWSADRTQETQYF. The DNA of the CDR3 is TGTGCCTGGAGCGCCGACAGGACCCAAGAGACCCAGTACTTC.

The chain is built from TRBV5-8 and TRBJ2-1, with D maybe TRBD1 (5 bases). This CDR3 has 15 residues. Germline V CDR1 and CDR2: SGHTS, YDEGEE. Trimming took off 5 bases at V and 0 bases at J, with 12 bases between the two ends. CDR3 in DNA: TGTGCCAGCAGGGCAGGTACAGGCTCCTACAATGAGCAGTTCTTC. Its protein is CASRAGTGSYNEQFF. The variable domain in full, with the rest retrieved from reference TRBV5-8 and TRBJ2-1, is EAGVTQSPTHLIKTRGQQATLRCSPISGHTSVYWYQQALGLGLQFLLWYDEGEERNRGNFPPRFSGRQFPNYSSELNVNALELEDSALYLCASRAGTGSYNEQFFGPGTRLTVL.

The V call is TRBV11-1, the J call TRBJ1-4; D may be TRBD1 (5 bases). The germline V gene encodes CDR1 SGHAT and CDR2 FQDESV (reference sequence). V shed 1 base and J shed 8 bases, with 14 bases lying between them. The CDR3 extends over 15 amino acids. CDR3 protein: CASSLGGRPEEKLFF. The CDR3 nucleotides are TGTGCCAGCAGCTTAGGGGGCCGGCCGGAGGAAAAACTGTTTTTT.

The V and J genes are TRBV11-2 and TRBJ2-3; TRBD2 agrees at 10 bases. V shed 3 bases and J 3 bases; nucleotides not matched to a gene: 12. This CDR3 has 18 residues. CDR1 SGHAT and CDR2 FQNNGV come from the germline V gene. DNA of the CDR3: TGTGCCAGCAGCTTGGGAGCCGGGACTAGCGTCTTTACAGATACGCAGTATTTT. It yields the protein CASSLGAGTSVFTDTQYF.

The chain is built from TRBV15 and TRBJ1-1, with TRBD1 matching over 7 bases. CDR3 length: 13 amino acids. Germline V CDR1 and CDR2: LNHNV, YYDKDF (reference sequence). The V segment lost 3 bases and the J segment 9 bases; nucleotides outside the gene matches: 7. In DNA, the CDR3 is TGTGCCACCAGCAGGGACAGGTTCCTCAAAGCTTTCTTT. Its translation: CATSRDRFLKAFF.

This clone was seen a handful of times. This chain links TRBV5-5 with TRBJ2-5, with 7 bases aligning to TRBD2. Germline assignment: CDR1 SGHKS and CDR2 YYEKEE (reference sequence). This CDR3 contains 15 residues. V was pared by 0 bases and J by 1 base, with 3 bases of the junction left unmatched. The CDR3 loop is CASSLVPSGQETQYF. CDR3 bases: TGTGCCAGCAGCTTGGTACCTAGCGGCCAAGAGACCCAGTACTTC.

The CDR3 coding sequence is TGTGCCAGCATACGGGAAGCAACTAATGAAAAACTGTTTTTT. It codes for CASIREATNEKLFF. The chain carries TRBV6-5 and TRBJ1-4; D is undetermined. Trimming removed 7 bases at V and 0 bases at J, with 9 bases between. This CDR3 contains 14 residues. Looked up from germline, CDR1 is MNHEY and CDR2 is SVGAGI.

This chain uses TRBV21-1 with TRBJ2-7; the table gives TRBD1 as D, unverified against the DNA. TRBV21-1 is reported as a pseudogene. The CDR3 is 14 residues long. The CDR3 protein is CASSKDEDRTQEYV. CDR3 DNA: TGTGCCAGCAGCAAAGATGAGGACAGGACGCAAGAGTACGTC.

This chain uses TRBV7-2 with TRBJ2-1, with TRBD2 identical over 8 bases. In germline, CDR1 is SGHTA, CDR2 FQGNSA. V gave up 5 bases and J gave up 6 bases; unmatched junction bases: 12. CDR3 length equals 16 residues. The CDR3: CASSPRAGAAFNEQFF. The CDR3 DNA sequence: TGTGCCAGCAGCCCAAGAGCGGGAGCAGCGTTCAATGAGCAGTTCTTC.

The CDR3 loop reads CASSPRGSDTYEQYV. CDR3 nucleotides: TGTGCCAGCAGCCCCCGGGGGAGTGATACCTACGAGCAGTACGTC. This chain joins TRBV5-6 and TRBJ2-7; possibly TRBD2 for D (6 bases). V lost 4 bases and J 2 bases, leaving 16 bases between the germline ends. The CDR3 has 15 residues. Germline CDR1 SGHDT, CDR2 YYEEEE.

V is TRBV7-2 and J is TRBJ2-7; TRBD2 matches at 8 bases. The CDR3 covers 14 residues. Germline loops: CDR1 SGHTA, CDR2 FQGNSA. V gave up 0 bases and J gave up 5 bases; unmatched junction bases: 3. The CDR3 DNA follows: TGTGCCAGCAGCTTAGCCGGGACTAGGGACGAGCAGTACTTC. Translated, it gives CASSLAGTRDEQYF. Supplemented by reference TRBV7-2 and TRBJ2-7, the full variable domain reads GAGVSQSPSNKVTEKGKDVELRCDPISGHTALYWYRQSLGQGLEFLIYFQGNSAPDKSGLPSDRFSAERTGGSVSTLTIQRTQQEDSAVYLCASSLAGTRDEQYFGPGTRLTVT.

The chain couples TRBV6-1 to TRBJ2-7, with no clear D. The CDR3 length is 13 residues. Per germline, CDR1 MNHNS and CDR2 SASEGT. Between the trimmed V and J ends, which lost 7 bases and 0 bases, there was a span of 10 bases. The CDR3 sequence is CASTAVGSYEQYV. The CDR3 region has the DNA TGTGCCAGCACGGCGGTTGGCTCCTACGAGCAGTACGTC.

The gene calls are TRBV30 and TRBJ2-4; tentative D call: TRBD1 (5 bases). The germline V gene has CDR1 GTSNPN and CDR2 SVGIG (reference sequence). The CDR3 length is 15 residues. V lost 2 bases and J 0 bases, leaving 11 bases between the germline ends. The CDR3: CAWSLPGLAKNIQYF. Here the CDR3 DNA reads TGTGCCTGGAGTCTCCCAGGGCTAGCCAAAAACATTCAGTACTTC.

The chain links TRBV6-1 to TRBJ1-1, with D perhaps matching TRBD1 (5 bases). Per germline, CDR1 MNHNS and CDR2 SASEGT. The CDR3 has 13 residues. Between the trimmed V and J ends, which lost 3 bases and 5 bases, there was a span of 10 bases. The DNA for the CDR3 is TGTGCCAGCAGTGACCAGGGAGGAACTGAAGCTTTCTTT. It yields the protein CASSDQGGTEAFF.

The CDR3 nucleotides read TGTGCCAGCAGCGTAGGCGGGACCGTGACTAAAAACATTCAGTACTTC. Translation: CASSVGGTVTKNIQYF. The rearrangement links TRBV9 to TRBJ2-4; perhaps TRBD2 as D (6 bases). Germline V gives CDR1 SGDLS, CDR2 YYNGEE. Trimming pared 0 bases from V and 4 bases from J, leaving 14 bases between. The CDR3 totals 16 residues.

For the CDR3, the DNA is TGCGCCAGCAGCCTCGGGACTACCTACAATGAGCAGTTCTTC. Its translation: CASSLGTTYNEQFF. The rearrangement links TRBV5-1 to TRBJ2-1; TRBD2 agrees at 7 bases. With 4 bases clipped from V and 2 bases from J, the junction kept 3 bases outside the gene matches. Germline CDR1 is SGHRS and CDR2 is YFSETQ. The CDR3 covers 14 residues.

This sequence joins TRBV7-9 and TRBJ1-3, with 9 bases fitting TRBD1. CDR1 is SEHNR and CDR2 is FQNEAQ in the germline V gene (reference sequence). The CDR3 covers 15 residues. With 4 bases clipped from V and 4 bases from J, the junction kept 5 bases outside the gene matches. The CDR3 DNA reads TGTGCCAGCAGCTCAACCGACAGGGGGGGAAACACCATATATTTT. This codes for CASSSTDRGGNTIYF.

This rearrangement joins TRBV18 to TRBJ2-3, with TRBD2 as a possible D gene (5 bases). Germline CDR1 reads KGHSH; CDR2 reads LQKENI. The CDR3 contains 17 residues. V was cut by 3 bases and J by 0 bases, with 16 bases left in between. CDR3 in amino acids: CASSPLASGVSTDTQYF. The CDR3 DNA sequence: TGTGCCAGCTCACCCCTCGCAAGCGGAGTTAGCACAGATACGCAGTATTTT.

This chain connects TRBV10-3 to TRBJ2-3; 7 nucleotides align to TRBD2. This CDR3 has 18 residues. With 4 bases clipped from V and 4 bases from J, the junction kept 17 bases outside the gene matches. Germline CDR1 ENHRY, CDR2 SYGVKD. CDR3 region: CAISVGRGIGGSADTQYF. The CDR3 region has the DNA TGTGCCATCAGTGTCGGGCGGGGGATTGGCGGGAGCGCAGATACGCAGTATTTT.

V is TRBV27 and J is TRBJ2-1; 8 nucleotides align to TRBD2. The CDR3 length is 13 residues. CDR1 and CDR2 from the germline V gene are MNHEY and SMNVEV (reference sequence). V shed 9 bases, J shed 8 bases, and the junction held 9 bases outside the gene matches. The CDR3 spells CASIRAGGDEQFF. In DNA form, the CDR3 reads TGTGCCAGTATTCGGGCGGGGGGCGATGAGCAGTTCTTC.

V gene TRBV6-5 combines with J gene TRBJ1-1, with TRBD1 as a possible D gene (5 bases). The V gene lost 4 bases and the J gene lost 5 bases, with 14 bases spanning the gap. Germline V gene data show CDR1 as MNHEY and CDR2 as SVGAGI. The CDR3 runs to 14 residues. The CDR3 reads CASSSVGGGTEAFF. As DNA, the CDR3 is TGTGCCAGCAGTTCAGTGGGGGGAGGAACTGAAGCTTTCTTT.